One sample yielded the 15 T cell receptor beta chains listed below, sequenced in a study of graft-versus-host responses after intestinal transplantation. The data were produced by immunoSEQ multiplex PCR, yet TCRdb's version contains in-frame clones alone and is incomplete. This sample has more than 90,000 clones, with just under 95% found just once. Antigens for these TCRs are unknown. This specimen was unstimulated CD8+ T cells sorted from spleen or lymph node cells, taken before intestinal transplant. The receptors were sampled from a human donor who received an intestinal transplant.

This clone was seen once. The gene calls are TRBV4-1 and TRBJ2-2; TRBD2 agrees at 9 bases. V shed 5 bases and J 1 base; nucleotides not matched to a gene: 5. The germline V gene has CDR1 MGHRA and CDR2 YSYEKL. This CDR3 is 16 amino acids long. The CDR3 nucleotides read TGCGCCAGCAGCTACGAGCGGGAGGTGAACACCGGGGAGCTGTTTTTT. As protein: CASSYEREVNTGELFF.

The chain joins TRBV9 to TRBJ2-5; TRBD2 agrees at 14 bases. J gave up 5 bases and V 4 bases, and 4 bases lay outside the gene matches. Per the germline V gene, CDR1 is SGDLS and CDR2 is YYNGEE. The CDR3 totals 15 residues. The CDR3 nucleotides read TGTGCCAGCAGCCCCGGGACTAGCGGGGGTGAGACCCAGTACTTC. Encoded protein: CASSPGTSGGETQYF.

The V gene is TRBV13, the J gene TRBJ2-7; a weak D match, TRBD1 (7 bases). In germline, CDR1 is PRHDT, CDR2 FYEKMQ (reference sequence). The CDR3 runs to 13 residues. Trimming took off 5 bases at V and 4 bases at J, with 12 bases between the two ends. The CDR3 bases are TGTGCCAGCAGCCCGACAGGGAGGTACGAGCAGTACTTC. This encodes CASSPTGRYEQYF.

This clone was seen a single time. This rearrangement joins TRBV27 to TRBJ1-5; a possible D gene is TRBD1 (6 bases). Germline V gene sequence: CDR1 MNHEY, CDR2 SMNVEV (reference sequence). Trimming removed 4 bases at V and 6 bases at J, with 7 bases between. The CDR3 is made up of 12 amino acids. CDR3: CASSSTGQPQHF. CDR3 nucleotides: TGTGCCAGCAGTTCGACAGGTCAGCCCCAGCATTTT.

The table lists this clone with a count of one. V is TRBV5-1 and J is TRBJ1-1; 9 nucleotides align to TRBD1. This CDR3 region has 16 residues. Germline V CDR1 and CDR2: SGHRS, YFSETQ. Trimming at V came to 2 bases and at J to 4 bases, leaving 9 bases not matched to a gene. In DNA form, the CDR3 reads TGCGCCAGCAGCTTTGGGACAGGGACGAAAAGCACTGAAGCTTTCTTT. This encodes CASSFGTGTKSTEAFF.

J is TRBJ1-2 and V is TRBV9; the D is unclear. The germline V and J ends were trimmed by 0 bases and 5 bases, with 8 bases remaining between them. This CDR3 has 13 amino acids. From germline, CDR1 is SGDLS and CDR2 YYNGEE. The CDR3: CASSVGGQYGYTF. CDR3 in DNA: TGTGCCAGCAGCGTAGGAGGGCAGTATGGCTACACCTTC.

The chain joins TRBV4-1 to TRBJ1-2; 9 nucleotides align to TRBD1. This CDR3 contains 13 residues. Trimming cost V 7 bases and J 4 bases; bases outside gene matches: 4. The germline CDR1 and CDR2 sequences are MGHRA and YSYEKL. The CDR3 sequence is CASTGTGSYGYTF. In nucleotides, the CDR3 is TGCGCCAGCACTGGGACAGGGAGCTATGGCTACACCTTC.

The CDR3 region has the DNA TGTGCCAGCAGCTCGCTACTAGGTTCCTACAATGAGCAGTTCTTC. As protein: CASSSLLGSYNEQFF. The chain carries TRBV7-2 and TRBJ2-1; possible D gene TRBD2, 5 bases. There are 15 residues in the CDR3. Germline lookup yields CDR1 SGHTA and CDR2 FQGNSA. V shed 4 bases and J shed 1 base, with 11 bases lying between them.

V usage is TRBV28 and J usage is TRBJ2-7, with a weak D call TRBD2 (6 bases). Trimming shortened V by 10 bases and J by 3 bases, and 10 bases separated the two germline ends. This CDR3 has 11 residues. Germline V gene data show CDR1 as MDHEN and CDR2 as SYDVKM. The CDR3 region is CAIRSGYEQYF. Written as DNA, the CDR3 is TGTGCCATCCGTAGCGGCTACGAGCAGTACTTC.

The chain is built from TRBV2 and TRBJ2-3; a weak D match, TRBD2 (6 bases). CDR1 is SNHLY and CDR2 is FYNNEI in the germline V gene. The CDR3 totals 14 residues. V lost 7 bases and J lost 0, with 11 bases in between. As DNA, the CDR3 is TGTGCCAGCAACAACCGGGGGAGCACAGATACGCAGTATTTT. Translating gives CASNNRGSTDTQYF.

The chain carries TRBV6-5 and TRBJ1-1; tentative D call: TRBD1 (5 bases). The ends were cut back, 6 bases at V and 1 base at J, with 9 bases in the middle. CDR3 size: 13 residues. Per germline, CDR1 MNHEY and CDR2 SVGAGI. CDR3 in DNA: TGTGCCAGCAGCCTAGGACAGAACACTGAAGCTTTCTTT. It codes for CASSLGQNTEAFF.

The V gene is TRBV27, the J gene TRBJ2-7; D not resolved. Trimming left V 8 bases short and J 4 bases short, with 18 bases between. The CDR3 loop spans 14 amino acids. Looked up from germline, CDR1 is MNHEY and CDR2 is SMNVEV (reference sequence). In DNA, the CDR3 is TGTGCCAGCGCAACGACGACCCCGGGTTACGAGCAGTACTTC. Translating it yields CASATTTPGYEQYF.

The genes are TRBV13 and TRBJ1-6; 7 bases map to TRBD1. Germline V gene lookup returns CDR1 PRHDT and CDR2 FYEKMQ (reference sequence). The CDR3 is made up of 14 amino acids. J gave up 6 bases and V 6 bases, and 5 bases lay outside the gene matches. The CDR3 DNA reads TGTGCCAGCAGGGAGGGGGCAGGTAATTCACCCCTCCACTTT. It is translated as CASREGAGNSPLHF.

This sequence joins TRBV7-3 and TRBJ2-5; perhaps TRBD2 as D (7 bases). In germline, CDR1 is SGHTA, CDR2 FQGTGA. The CDR3 loop spans 13 amino acids. Deletions cut 7 bases from V and 5 bases from J, with 14 bases between. CDR3 bases: TGTGCCAGCAACTCAGGGGAGGGGGAGACCCAGTACTTC. Protein product: CASNSGEGETQYF.

This clone was seen a single time. The chain employs TRBV28 and TRBJ1-2; tentatively, D is TRBD1 (6 bases). V was clipped by 3 bases and J by 3 bases, with 14 bases between them. The germline V gene has CDR1 MDHEN and CDR2 SYDVKM. This CDR3 contains 15 residues. The DNA for the CDR3 is TGTGCCAGCAGTTTCAATGCAGGGGACGACTATGGCTACACCTTC. It yields the protein CASSFNAGDDYGYTF.